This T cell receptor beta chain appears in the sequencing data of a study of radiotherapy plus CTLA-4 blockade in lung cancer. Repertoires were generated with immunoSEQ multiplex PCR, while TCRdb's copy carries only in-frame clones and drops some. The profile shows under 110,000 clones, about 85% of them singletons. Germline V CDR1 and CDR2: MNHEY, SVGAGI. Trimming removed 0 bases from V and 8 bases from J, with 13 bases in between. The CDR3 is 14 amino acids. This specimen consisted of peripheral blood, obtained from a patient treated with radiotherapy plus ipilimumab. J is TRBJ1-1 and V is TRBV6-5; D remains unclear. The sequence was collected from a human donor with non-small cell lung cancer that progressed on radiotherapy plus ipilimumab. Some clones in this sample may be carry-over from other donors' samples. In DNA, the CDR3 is TGTGCCAGCAGTTACTCTTTTAGGAATCCCGAAGCTTTCTTT. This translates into CASSYSFRNPEAFF.